This T cell receptor (beta chain) was identified in a study of cytomegalovirus exposure and HLA in healthy donors. About the research overall: In a later analysis, the roughly 120 validation repertoires were reported to have used the same platform as the 600 to 800 first-cohort repertoires.

Some clones are missing from TCRdb's copy, which holds only in-frame ones; the method was immunoSEQ multiplex PCR. This table has over 150,000 clones, approximately 80% appearing once. The roughly 120-subject validation cohort, separate from the roughly 700-subject first cohort, included the donors. What was sequenced was PBMCs. The sequence was obtained from a woman aged 25 to 39 in good health and CMV-seropositive.

The DNA of the CDR3 is TGTGCCAGCAGTTCGGGGGAGACCCAGTACTTC. This sequence encodes CASSSGETQYF. The chain has TRBV28 and TRBJ2-5; D is possibly TRBD2 (5 bases). The CDR3 contains 11 residues. V was cut by 4 bases and J by 5 bases, with 5 bases left in between. Germline V gives CDR1 MDHEN, CDR2 SYDVKM.